Shown below are 27 T cell receptor beta chains from a single sample sequenced in a study of blood T cell repertoires in COVID-19 (dated by TCRdb to 2019 to 2021). Library prep was done by the immunoSEQ multiplex PCR assay. The immuneACCESS repertoire file appears here via TCRdb, limited to in-frame rearrangements. These files lack a portion of the clones; in checked studies, under half of the deficit traces to unresolved V genes, and the cause of the others is not known. Counted in this sample were approximately 300,000 clones; about 85% of them appeared once. 0.85% to 1% of the sample goes to the ten largest clones. Input material: peripheral blood. The receptors derive from a human donor with COVID-19, enrolled during active disease. The donor label of this sample is uncertain.

The CDR3 sequence is CASSLVGNPTGELFF. Written as DNA, the CDR3 is TGCGCCAGCAGCTTGGTCGGGAACCCCACCGGGGAGCTGTTTTTT. The chain recombines TRBV5-1 with TRBJ2-2; tentative D call: TRBD2 (5 bases). Trimming stripped 0 bases from V and 4 bases from J, with 10 bases between. The CDR3 has 15 residues. Germline CDR1 and CDR2: SGHRS and YFSETQ. The full variable domain, its missing parts supplied by reference TRBV5-1 and TRBJ2-2, is KAGVTQTPRYLIKTRGQQVTLSCSPISGHRSVSWYQQTPGQGLQFLFEYFSETQRNKGNFPGRFSGRQFSNSRSEMNVSTLELGDSALYLCASSLVGNPTGELFFGEGSRLTVL.

This clone was recorded only once. The chain is built from TRBV11-2 and TRBJ2-6, with 7 bases fitting TRBD1. This CDR3 comprises 18 residues. Germline V gene data show CDR1 as SGHAT and CDR2 as FQNNGV. V lost 3 bases to trimming and J lost 4 bases; unmatched junction nucleotides: 12. CDR3 residues: CASSFSGTASPGANVLTF. For the CDR3, the DNA is TGTGCCAGCAGCTTCTCCGGGACAGCCTCTCCGGGGGCCAACGTCCTGACTTTC.

This chain links TRBV28 with TRBJ2-7, with a weak D call TRBD1 (6 bases). Trimming pared 7 bases from V and 0 bases from J, leaving 16 bases between. The CDR3 is 15 amino acids. Germline CDR1 reads MDHEN; CDR2 reads SYDVKM. This CDR3 is CASTTFRGSSYEQYF. The CDR3 DNA sequence: TGTGCCAGCACCACTTTCAGGGGAAGCTCCTACGAGCAGTACTTC.

The chain recombines TRBV30 with TRBJ1-2; D is uncertain. Germline CDR1 is GTSNPN and CDR2 is SVGIG (reference sequence). The CDR3 consists of 14 residues. Trimming shortened V by 4 bases and J by 4 bases, and 16 bases separated the two germline ends. The CDR3 here is CAWKPGMEGYGYTF. In DNA form, the CDR3 reads TGTGCCTGGAAGCCGGGGATGGAGGGCTATGGCTACACCTTC.

Only one count was recorded for this clone. This chain connects TRBV19 to TRBJ1-3, with TRBD1 identical over 8 bases. After removal of 5 bases from V and 0 bases from J, the junction contained 9 bases not matched to a gene. The CDR3 totals 17 residues. Germline CDR1 is LNHDA and CDR2 is SQIVND (reference sequence). CDR3 in DNA: TGTGCCAGTAGTGCCATTATAGGGACAGGCTCTGGAAACACCATATATTTT. Its translation: CASSAIIGTGSGNTIYF.

The rearrangement joins TRBV5-4 to TRBJ1-4; 9 bases are a match to TRBD1. This CDR3 contains 15 residues. Trimming removed 0 bases from V and 7 bases from J; junction bases left unmatched: 4. Germline loops: CDR1 SGHNT, CDR2 YYREEE (reference sequence). CDR3 coding DNA: TGTGCCAGCAGCTTGGCCGGGACAGGGAGTGAAAAACTGTTTTTT. It translates to CASSLAGTGSEKLFF.

This rearrangement joins TRBV5-1 to TRBJ1-6; 8 nucleotides agree with TRBD1. The V gene's germline CDR1 is SGHRS and CDR2 YFSETQ. The CDR3 covers 14 residues. The V gene end was trimmed by 4 bases and the J gene end by 12 bases; junction bases not matched to a gene: 9. The CDR3: CASSPGGLREPLHF. CDR3 in DNA: TGCGCCAGCAGCCCAGGGGGCTTAAGGGAACCCCTCCACTTT. Looking up the rest from reference TRBV5-1 and TRBJ1-6 gives the full variable domain: KAGVTQTPRYLIKTRGQQVTLSCSPISGHRSVSWYQQTPGQGLQFLFEYFSETQRNKGNFPGRFSGRQFSNSRSEMNVSTLELGDSALYLCASSPGGLREPLHFGNGTRLTVT.

The J gene is TRBJ2-1, the V gene TRBV9, with D maybe TRBD2 (6 bases). Trimming removed 0 bases at V and 5 bases at J, with 15 bases between. Germline V gene lookup returns CDR1 SGDLS and CDR2 YYNGEE. The length of the CDR3 is 16 residues. The CDR3 sequence: CASSVAFTSWNNEQFF. The CDR3 DNA is TGTGCCAGCAGCGTAGCTTTTACTAGCTGGAACAATGAGCAGTTCTTC. Using reference TRBV9 and TRBJ2-1 for the parts outside the CDR3, the full variable domain is DSGVTQTPKHLITATGQRVTLRCSPRSGDLSVYWYQQSLDQGLQFLIQYYNGEERAKGNILERFSAQQFPDLHSELNLSSLELGDSALYFCASSVAFTSWNNEQFFGPGTRLTVL.

The chain links TRBV5-1 to TRBJ2-3, with a tentative D call TRBD2 (5 bases). Trimming removed 4 bases from V and 0 bases from J, with 15 bases in between. This CDR3 region has 16 residues. CDR1 SGHRS and CDR2 YFSETQ come from the germline V gene. CDR3 sequence: CASSPAAGSSTDTQYF. In nucleotides, the CDR3 is TGCGCCAGCAGCCCAGCGGCGGGTTCTAGCACAGATACGCAGTATTTT.

V is TRBV7-6 and J is TRBJ2-2; D call uncertain. V gave up 1 base and J gave up 6 bases, with 6 bases separating them. Germline CDR1 and CDR2: SGHVS and FNYEAQ. The CDR3 consists of 13 residues. CDR3 loop: CASSLVRSGELFF. The DNA for the CDR3 is TGTGCCAGCAGCTTAGTGAGGTCCGGGGAGCTGTTTTTT. The complete variable domain, with remaining parts taken from reference TRBV7-6 and TRBJ2-2, reads GAGVSQSPRYKVTKRGQDVALRCDPISGHVSLYWYRQALGQGPEFLTYFNYEAQQDKSGLPNDRFSAERPEGSISTLTIQRTEQRDSAMYRCASSLVRSGELFFGEGSRLTVL.

This sequence joins TRBV6-5 and TRBJ1-1; the D gene is possibly TRBD1 (5 bases). The CDR3 runs to 13 residues. V gave up 6 bases and J gave up 6 bases, with 14 bases separating them. CDR1 is MNHEY, CDR2 SVGAGI, per germline. The CDR3 is CASRAGGLPEAFF. For the CDR3, the DNA is TGTGCCAGCAGGGCCGGGGGTCTCCCTGAAGCTTTCTTT.

The chain has TRBV20-1 and TRBJ2-5; 7 bases fit TRBD1. V lost 3 bases, J lost 4 bases, and 11 bases stayed unmatched. This CDR3 has 15 amino acids. The germline V gene has CDR1 DFQATT and CDR2 SNEGSKA (reference sequence). CDR3 amino acids: CSASPRQGYRETQYF. The DNA for the CDR3 is TGCAGTGCTAGTCCAAGACAGGGATATCGAGAGACCCAGTACTTC.

This clone turned up a few times. The genes are TRBV7-2 and TRBJ1-3; D gene ambiguous. The V end lost 1 base, the J end lost 0 bases, and 7 bases lay between the germline ends. The CDR3 loop spans 15 amino acids. Germline V gene lookup returns CDR1 SGHTA and CDR2 FQGNSA. This chain's CDR3 is CASSLVSLSGNTIYF. The CDR3 DNA follows: TGTGCCAGCAGCTTAGTGTCCCTCTCTGGAAACACCATATATTTT.

The V and J genes are TRBV24-1 and TRBJ1-2; maybe TRBD1 (5 bases). V gave up 9 bases and J gave up 0 bases, with 13 bases separating them. This CDR3 region has 14 residues. Germline lookup yields CDR1 KGHDR and CDR2 SFDVKD. CDR3 DNA sequence: TGTGCCACCCACGGGACTGAACCTAACTATGGCTACACCTTC. Its protein product is CATHGTEPNYGYTF.

The chain is built from TRBV7-8 and TRBJ2-1; 7 bases line up with TRBD2. The V gene's germline CDR1 is SGHVS and CDR2 FQNEAQ. The CDR3 is made up of 15 amino acids. Losses at the gene ends were 3 bases for V and 1 base for J; bases not matched to a gene: 3. The CDR3 sequence: CASSFGGSSYNEQFF. The DNA for the CDR3 is TGTGCCAGCAGCTTCGGCGGGAGTTCCTACAATGAGCAGTTCTTC.

The V call is TRBV7-2, the J call TRBJ2-5, with 8 positions matching TRBD1. The CDR3 length is 13 residues. V shed 6 bases, J shed 5 bases, and the junction held 5 bases outside the gene matches. Germline V gene sequence: CDR1 SGHTA, CDR2 FQGNSA. Here the CDR3 DNA reads TGTGCCAGCAGAACGACAGGGGTTGAGACCCAGTACTTC. Translating it yields CASRTTGVETQYF.

This chain connects TRBV4-2 to TRBJ2-7, with D perhaps TRBD2 (5 bases). Germline values: CDR1 LGHNA, CDR2 YNFKEQ. V dropped 3 bases and J dropped 0 bases, with 12 bases sitting between them. The CDR3 spans 15 residues. The CDR3 spells CASSQDSLSSYEQYF. CDR3 DNA: TGTGCCAGCAGCCAGGACTCTCTCAGCTCCTACGAGCAGTACTTC.

The chain carries TRBV4-2 and TRBJ2-1; 7 bases are a match to TRBD1. The germline CDR1 and CDR2 sequences are LGHNA and YNFKEQ. The CDR3 has 15 amino acids. J lost 5 bases, V lost 4 bases, and 8 bases had no gene match. CDR3 residues: CASSLIQGPDNEQFF. The CDR3 DNA reads as TGTGCCAGCAGCCTAATACAGGGGCCCGACAATGAGCAGTTCTTC.

The chain couples TRBV28 to TRBJ2-1; maybe TRBD2 (5 bases). V dropped 6 bases and J dropped 5 bases, with 17 bases sitting between them. Per the germline V gene, CDR1 is MDHEN and CDR2 is SYDVKM. This CDR3 contains 15 residues. In DNA, the CDR3 is TGTGCCAGCAGCTTCCCTGCCGGAGGACACAATGAGCAGTTCTTC. Protein: CASSFPAGGHNEQFF.

J is TRBJ1-6 and V is TRBV4-2; 10 bases fit TRBD1. After removal of 1 base from V and 7 bases from J, the junction contained 10 bases not matched to a gene. Germline values: CDR1 LGHNA, CDR2 YNFKEQ. The CDR3 is 18 residues long. The CDR3 DNA sequence: TGTGCCAGCAGCCAAGGGCTCGACAGGGGGCTCCGAAATTCACCCCTCCACTTT. This sequence encodes CASSQGLDRGLRNSPLHF.

This rearrangement joins TRBV11-3 to TRBJ2-4; D may be TRBD1 (5 bases). Germline-derived CDR1 and CDR2 are SGHNT and YENEEA. V lost 1 base and J lost 7, with 8 bases in between. The CDR3 consists of 13 residues. This CDR3 reads CASSLGRANIQYF. The DNA of the CDR3 is TGTGCCAGCAGCTTAGGCAGGGCCAACATTCAGTACTTC. Filled out from reference TRBV11-3 and TRBJ2-4, the complete variable domain reads EAGVVQSPRYKIIEKKQPVAFWCNPISGHNTLYWYLQNLGQGPELLIRYENEEAVDDSQLPKDRFSAERLKGVDSTLKIQPAELGDSAVYLCASSLGRANIQYFGAGTRLSVL.

The CDR3 sequence is CSASPRVEVGEKLFF. Here the CDR3 DNA reads TGCAGTGCTAGTCCCCGGGTGGAGGTTGGCGAAAAACTGTTTTTT. This chain connects TRBV20-1 to TRBJ1-4; no clear D gene. The CDR3 contains 15 residues. V was clipped by 3 bases and J by 8 bases, with 19 bases between them. In germline, CDR1 is DFQATT, CDR2 SNEGSKA (reference sequence).

The chain employs TRBV9 and TRBJ2-1, with D tentatively TRBD2 (6 bases). Germline values: CDR1 SGDLS, CDR2 YYNGEE. V lost 4 bases, J lost 7 bases, and 15 bases lay in between. The CDR3 is made up of 14 amino acids. CDR3 in amino acids: CASSRLGLVNEQFF. The CDR3 bases are TGTGCCAGCAGCAGACTAGGTTTAGTGAATGAGCAGTTCTTC. Together with reference TRBV9 and TRBJ2-1, the CDR3 gives the full variable domain: DSGVTQTPKHLITATGQRVTLRCSPRSGDLSVYWYQQSLDQGLQFLIQYYNGEERAKGNILERFSAQQFPDLHSELNLSSLELGDSALYFCASSRLGLVNEQFFGPGTRLTVL.

The DNA for the CDR3 is TGTGCCTGGAGTGTAATGGCGGCTAATCAGCCCCAGCATTTT. This sequence encodes CAWSVMAANQPQHF. The chain links TRBV30 to TRBJ1-5; D is uncertain. Germline values: CDR1 GTSNPN, CDR2 SVGIG (reference sequence). Trimming pared 0 bases from V and 4 bases from J, leaving 10 bases between. The CDR3 is made up of 14 amino acids.

The chain combines TRBV19 with TRBJ1-2; no reliable D call. Germline lookup yields CDR1 LNHDA and CDR2 SQIVND (reference sequence). The V gene lost 6 bases and the J gene lost 0 bases, with 14 bases spanning the gap. The CDR3 loop spans 15 amino acids. In DNA form, the CDR3 reads TGTGCCAGTAGCACCTCGGGAGGAGCTAACTATGGCTACACCTTC. It is translated as CASSTSGGANYGYTF. Combining the CDR3 with reference TRBV19 and TRBJ1-2 gives the whole variable domain DGGITQSPKYLFRKEGQNVTLSCEQNLNHDAMYWYRQDPGQGLRLIYYSQIVNDFQKGDIAEGYSVSREKKESFPLTVTSAQKNPTAFYLCASSTSGGANYGYTFGSGTRLTVV.

This clone was observed a single time. J is TRBJ1-1 and V is TRBV3-1 (or the pseudogene TRBV3-2); no clear D. Trimming pared 0 bases from V and 1 base from J, leaving 6 bases between. The germline gives CDR1 LGHDT, CDR2 YNNKEL (reference sequence). This CDR3 is built from 14 residues. CDR3 nucleotides: TGTGCCAGCAGCCAAGAGGTAGAGAACACTGAAGCTTTCTTT. This sequence encodes CASSQEVENTEAFF.

V usage is TRBV11-2 and J usage is TRBJ2-7, with 7 bases that match TRBD1. Germline CDR1 and CDR2: SGHAT and FQNNGV. The CDR3 covers 16 residues. V gave up 2 bases and J gave up 6 bases; unmatched junction bases: 13. DNA for the CDR3: TGTGCCAGCAGCTTAACCGGGACAGTCACAACTGGCGAGCAGTACTTC. It yields the protein CASSLTGTVTTGEQYF.